A single sample is the source of the 9 T cell receptor beta chains below, sequenced in a study of cytomegalovirus exposure and HLA in healthy donors. 60 Vbeta and 13 Jbeta primers were used in PCR. Produced via immunoSEQ multiplex PCR; TCRdb's table is partial and in-frame only. The table shows more than 110,000 clones, with around 77% occurring only once. Sequencing was carried out using PBMCs. Every receptor here comes from a man aged 18 to 30 in good health and CMV-seronegative.

This chain links TRBV11-2 with TRBJ1-2, with D hard to call. Germline lookup yields CDR1 SGHAT and CDR2 FQNNGV. The CDR3 is 16 amino acids. Trimming cost V 4 bases and J 4 bases, with 19 bases left between them. The CDR3 nucleotides are TGTGCCAGCAGCTCCTTAAACCGGGGAAGGAGCTATGGCTACACCTTC. Translation gives CASSSLNRGRSYGYTF.

The chain combines TRBV5-1 with TRBJ1-4; the D is unclear. Trimming took off 4 bases at V and 0 bases at J, with 4 bases between the two ends. This CDR3 region has 13 residues. From germline, CDR1 is SGHRS and CDR2 YFSETQ. The CDR3 nucleotides are TGCGCCAGCAGCCGGTCAACTAATGAAAAACTGTTTTTT. This codes for CASSRSTNEKLFF.

The chain couples TRBV5-4 to TRBJ2-7, with 12 bases fitting TRBD2. This CDR3 contains 15 residues. The V gene end was trimmed by 3 bases and the J gene end by 1 base; junction bases not matched to a gene: 2. The V gene's germline CDR1 is SGHNT and CDR2 YYREEE (reference sequence). CDR3 sequence (DNA): TGTGCCAGCAGCTCGGGACTAGCGGGTTCCTACGAGCAGTACTTC. This gives the protein CASSSGLAGSYEQYF.

The V and J genes are TRBV7-6 and TRBJ1-1; tentative D call: TRBD1 (5 bases). V was shortened by 3 bases and J by 0 bases, with 8 bases between the two germline ends. This CDR3 has 14 amino acids. Per germline, CDR1 SGHVS and CDR2 FNYEAQ. The CDR3 nucleotides are TGTGCCAGCAGCTTCGGGGGTATGAACACTGAAGCTTTCTTT. Translating gives CASSFGGMNTEAFF.

V is TRBV27 and J is TRBJ1-1; perhaps TRBD1 as D (5 bases). This CDR3 is built from 16 residues. The V gene's germline CDR1 is MNHEY and CDR2 SMNVEV (reference sequence). Trimming cost V 2 bases and J 11 bases, with 24 bases left between them. The CDR3 sequence is CASSLGDLGGGSKAFF. The CDR3, as DNA: TGTGCCAGCAGTTTAGGTGACCTCGGGGGGGGATCGAAGGCTTTCTTT.

About this clone: A junction boundary mismatches the germline segment, possibly from a read error. CDR3 sequence (DNA): TGTTCCAGCAGCTTAGCCGGAGATGGCTACACCTTC. Translating it yields CSSSLAGDGYTF. The rearrangement links TRBV7-9 to TRBJ1-2; D uncertain. CDR3 length equals 12 residues. CDR1 SEHNR and CDR2 FQNEAQ come from the germline V gene (reference sequence).

V and J are TRBV6-1 and TRBJ2-1, with 7 bases matching TRBD2. The trim removed 5 bases at V and 8 bases at J, leaving 9 bases unmatched. The CDR3 has 14 amino acids. Per the germline V gene, CDR1 is MNHNS and CDR2 is SASEGT. The CDR3 nucleotides are TGTGCCAGCAGTCTGCAGTGGGAGGGCTATGAGCAGTTCTTC. Translated: CASSLQWEGYEQFF.

The gene calls are TRBV27 and TRBJ1-1; 12 positions agree with TRBD1. Germline V gives CDR1 MNHEY, CDR2 SMNVEV (reference sequence). Trimming cost V 5 bases and J 1 base; bases outside gene matches: 17. The CDR3 contains 20 residues. The CDR3 loop reads CASSPRGTGGALSPNTEAFF. CDR3 nucleotide sequence: TGTGCCAGCAGTCCTCGGGGGACAGGGGGCGCTTTAAGCCCGAACACTGAAGCTTTCTTT.

The chain is built from TRBV6-6 and TRBJ1-2, with 9 nucleotides matching TRBD1. The CDR3 extends over 15 amino acids. J lost 4 bases, V lost 0 bases, and 3 bases had no gene match. Germline V gene sequence: CDR1 MNHNY, CDR2 SVGAGI (reference sequence). This CDR3 reads CASSYSDRGGYGYTF. The CDR3 nucleotides are TGTGCCAGCAGTTACTCGGACAGGGGTGGCTATGGCTACACCTTC.